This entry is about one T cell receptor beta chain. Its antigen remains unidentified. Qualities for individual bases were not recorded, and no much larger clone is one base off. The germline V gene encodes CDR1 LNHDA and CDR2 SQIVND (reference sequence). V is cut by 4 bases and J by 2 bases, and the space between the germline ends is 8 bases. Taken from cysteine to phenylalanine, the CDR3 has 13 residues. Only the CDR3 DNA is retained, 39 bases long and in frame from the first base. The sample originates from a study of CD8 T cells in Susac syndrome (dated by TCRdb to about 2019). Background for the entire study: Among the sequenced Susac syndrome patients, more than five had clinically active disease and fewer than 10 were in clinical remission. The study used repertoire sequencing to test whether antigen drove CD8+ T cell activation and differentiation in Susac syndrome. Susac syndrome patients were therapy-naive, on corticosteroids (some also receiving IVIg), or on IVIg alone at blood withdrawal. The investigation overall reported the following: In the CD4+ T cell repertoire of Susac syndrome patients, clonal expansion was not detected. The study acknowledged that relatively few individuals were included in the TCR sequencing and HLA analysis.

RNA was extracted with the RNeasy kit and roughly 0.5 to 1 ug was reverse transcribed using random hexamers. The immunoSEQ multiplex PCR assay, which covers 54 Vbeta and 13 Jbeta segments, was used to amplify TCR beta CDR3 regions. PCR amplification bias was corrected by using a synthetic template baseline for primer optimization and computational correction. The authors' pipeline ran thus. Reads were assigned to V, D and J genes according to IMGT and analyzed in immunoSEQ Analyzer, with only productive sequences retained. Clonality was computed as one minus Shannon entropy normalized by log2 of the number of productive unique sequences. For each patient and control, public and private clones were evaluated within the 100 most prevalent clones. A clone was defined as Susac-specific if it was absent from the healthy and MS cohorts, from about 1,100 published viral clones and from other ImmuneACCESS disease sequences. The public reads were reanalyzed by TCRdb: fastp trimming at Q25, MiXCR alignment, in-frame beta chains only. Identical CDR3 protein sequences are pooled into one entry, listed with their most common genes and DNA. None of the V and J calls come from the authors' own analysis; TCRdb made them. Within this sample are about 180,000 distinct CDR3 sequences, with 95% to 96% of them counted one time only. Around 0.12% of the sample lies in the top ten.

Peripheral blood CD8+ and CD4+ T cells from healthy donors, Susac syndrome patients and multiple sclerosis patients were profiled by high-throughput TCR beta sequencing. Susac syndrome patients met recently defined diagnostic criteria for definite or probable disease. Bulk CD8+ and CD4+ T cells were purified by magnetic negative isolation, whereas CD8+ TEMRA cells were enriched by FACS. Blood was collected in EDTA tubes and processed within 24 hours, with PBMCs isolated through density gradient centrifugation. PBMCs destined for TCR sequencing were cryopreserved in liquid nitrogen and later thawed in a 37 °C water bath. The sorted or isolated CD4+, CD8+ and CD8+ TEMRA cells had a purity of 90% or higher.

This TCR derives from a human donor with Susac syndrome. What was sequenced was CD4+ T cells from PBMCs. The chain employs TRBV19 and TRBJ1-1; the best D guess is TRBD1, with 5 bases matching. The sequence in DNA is TGTGCCAGTAGTAGACAGCCTAACACTGAAGCTTTCTTT. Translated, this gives CASSRQPNTEAFF.